This T cell receptor beta chain was identified in a study of neurological immune-mediated disorders. V was clipped by 2 bases and J by 2 bases; unmatched bases: 6. The CDR3 extends over 16 amino acids. CDR1 is MDHEN and CDR2 is SYDVKM in the germline V gene. This clonotype was counted at least ten times. TCRdb fed the 5' RACE reads into MiXCR, producing one record per CDR3 protein. The sample records tens of thousands of distinct CDR3 sequences, about 2% being singletons. The J gene is TRBJ2-1, the V gene TRBV28; TRBD1 matches at 7 bases. Sequenced: PBMCs. The receptor's source is a woman aged 40 to 50 with multiple sclerosis. CDR3 sequence reads: CASSLIRDSPYNEQFF. The CDR3 nucleotides are TGTGCCAGCAGTTTAATCAGGGACAGCCCCTACAATGAGCAGTTCTTC. Complete variable domain (other parts from reference TRBV28 and TRBJ2-1): DVKVTQSSRYLVKRTGEKVFLECVQDMDHENMFWYRQDPGLGLRLIYFSYDVKMKEKGDIPEGYSVSREKKERFSLILESASTNQTSMYLCASSLIRDSPYNEQFFGPGTRLTVL.